The 11 T cell receptor beta chains in this list originate from one sample, sequenced in a study of technical replicates of blood from several donors. The assay was immunoSEQ multiplex PCR, and TCRdb's table has in-frame clones only and misses some. The sample includes around 98,000 clones, approximately 96% of them seen just once. What was sequenced was T cells isolated from PBMCs. These receptor sequences come from a human donor in good health.

The DNA of the CDR3 is TGTGCCAGCAGCTTCGGGAGCGAAAAACTGTTTTTT. It translates to CASSFGSEKLFF. The rearrangement uses TRBV5-6 and TRBJ1-4, with no clear D. CDR3 length equals 12 residues. Germline lookup yields CDR1 SGHDT and CDR2 YYEEEE. With 2 bases removed from V and 8 bases from J, the gap between germline ends came to 7 bases.

This chain connects TRBV6-1 to TRBJ1-5; D is ambiguous. The CDR3 runs 12 residues. Germline loops: CDR1 MNHNS, CDR2 SASEGT. Trimming took off 9 bases at V and 3 bases at J, with 9 bases between the two ends. This chain's CDR3 is CASRLLNQPQHF. CDR3 nucleotides: TGTGCCAGTCGACTCCTCAATCAGCCCCAGCATTTT.

The chain couples TRBV10-1 to TRBJ2-2; 7 bases match TRBD1. Germline V CDR1 and CDR2: WNHNN, SYGVQD (reference sequence). This CDR3 is 15 amino acids long. V gave up 2 bases and J gave up 3 bases; unmatched junction bases: 3. The CDR3: CASSERDSHTGELFF. DNA for the CDR3: TGCGCCAGCAGTGAGCGGGACAGTCACACCGGGGAGCTGTTTTTT.

This clone appeared once. This chain's CDR3 is CASSESGREGYTF. The CDR3 DNA is TGTGCCAGCAGTGAAAGCGGTAGAGAGGGCTACACCTTC. The gene calls are TRBV6-1 and TRBJ1-2; the D is unclear. Germline loops: CDR1 MNHNS, CDR2 SASEGT. The CDR3 contains 13 residues. V was pared by 2 bases and J by 8 bases, with 12 bases between.

The chain combines TRBV7-9 with TRBJ1-1; a weak D match, TRBD1 (6 bases). Trimming took off 3 bases at V and 1 base at J, with 6 bases between the two ends. CDR3 length: 13 amino acids. Germline V gene lookup returns CDR1 SEHNR and CDR2 FQNEAQ (reference sequence). The CDR3 is CASSLTGNTEAFF. CDR3 bases: TGTGCCAGCAGCTTGACAGGGAACACTGAAGCTTTCTTT.

This rearrangement joins TRBV6-5 to TRBJ2-5; D remains unclear. This CDR3 is 13 amino acids long. Trimming removed 8 bases from V and 2 bases from J, with 12 bases in between. Germline CDR1 reads MNHEY; CDR2 reads SVGAGI. CDR3 nucleotide sequence: TGTGCCAGCCGAAACGAGCTACAAGAGACCCAGTACTTC. This sequence encodes CASRNELQETQYF.

V and J are TRBV20-1 and TRBJ1-1; D remains ambiguous. The CDR3 has 11 amino acids. Germline loops: CDR1 DFQATT, CDR2 SNEGSKA (reference sequence). Trimming cost V 0 bases and J 7 bases, with 6 bases left between them. CDR3 protein: CSARDPIEAFF. DNA of the CDR3: TGCAGTGCTAGAGACCCCATTGAAGCTTTCTTT.

The count of this clone is one. The chain recombines TRBV28 with TRBJ2-7; TRBD2 matches at 8 bases. V lost 8 bases and J lost 0; bases outside the gene matches: 6. Looked up from germline, CDR1 is MDHEN and CDR2 is SYDVKM. The CDR3 contains 14 residues. The CDR3 loop reads CASGTSGSSYEQYF. Written as DNA, the CDR3 is TGTGCCAGCGGAACTAGCGGAAGCTCCTACGAGCAGTACTTC.

This chain uses TRBV4-1 with TRBJ2-7; 9 bases align to TRBD1. This CDR3 is 17 amino acids long. Trimming took 5 bases from V and 1 from J; bases not matched to a gene: 12. In germline, CDR1 is MGHRA, CDR2 YSYEKL. For the CDR3, the DNA is TGCGCCAGCAGCGAGGACGCCGGGACAGGGTTTTCCTACGAGCAGTACTTC. Amino acid sequence: CASSEDAGTGFSYEQYF.

The chain joins TRBV18 to TRBJ2-7; the D is unclear. The CDR3 contains 13 residues. Germline CDR1 and CDR2: KGHSH and LQKENI. V lost 3 bases, J lost 6 bases, and 12 bases lay in between. The CDR3, as DNA: TGTGCCAGCTCACCCCCCAGCGTCGGCGAGCAGTACTTC. It specifies CASSPPSVGEQYF.

J is TRBJ2-7 and V is TRBV2; D may be TRBD1 (6 bases). Germline V gene data show CDR1 as SNHLY and CDR2 as FYNNEI. V was trimmed by 11 bases and J by 5 bases, leaving 19 bases between them. The CDR3 loop spans 13 amino acids. CDR3 DNA: TGTGCCGCTAACAGGGTTTCAGAGGACGAGCAGTACTTC. As protein: CAANRVSEDEQYF.